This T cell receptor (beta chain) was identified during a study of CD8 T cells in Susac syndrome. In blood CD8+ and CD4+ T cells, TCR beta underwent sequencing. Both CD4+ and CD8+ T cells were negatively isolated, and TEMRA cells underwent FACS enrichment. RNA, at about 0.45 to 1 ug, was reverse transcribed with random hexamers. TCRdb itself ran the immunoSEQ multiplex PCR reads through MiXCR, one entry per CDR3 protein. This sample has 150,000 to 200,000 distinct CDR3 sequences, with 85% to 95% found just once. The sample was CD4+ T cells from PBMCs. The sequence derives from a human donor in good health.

The CDR3 spells CASKGGQANSPLHF. The CDR3 nucleotides are TGTGCCAGCAAGGGGGGACAGGCGAATTCACCCCTCCACTTT. V and J are TRBV6-1 and TRBJ1-6; TRBD1 agrees at 8 bases. Germline CDR1 and CDR2: MNHNS and SASEGT. J lost 7 bases, V lost 7 bases, and 6 bases had no gene match. This CDR3 contains 14 residues.